Listed here are 5 T cell receptor beta chains from one sample, sequenced in a study of blood T cell repertoires in COVID-19. Assay: immunoSEQ multiplex PCR; the TCRdb copy retains only in-frame clones and omits some. The profile shows some 180,000 clones, around 90% of them singletons. The specimen was peripheral blood. The receptors were sampled from a man in his forties or fifties with acute or convalescent COVID-19.

The chain combines TRBV28 with TRBJ1-4; D is possibly TRBD1 (5 bases). The CDR3 is made up of 16 amino acids. V gave up 2 bases and J gave up 8 bases, with 18 bases separating them. Germline assignment: CDR1 MDHEN and CDR2 SYDVKM. The CDR3 sequence: CASSLPQRGIGEKLFF. Here the CDR3 DNA reads TGTGCCAGCAGTTTACCCCAACGGGGGATTGGGGAAAAACTGTTTTTT. Full variable domain (remainder filled in from reference TRBV28 and TRBJ1-4): DVKVTQSSRYLVKRTGEKVFLECVQDMDHENMFWYRQDPGLGLRLIYFSYDVKMKEKGDIPEGYSVSREKKERFSLILESASTNQTSMYLCASSLPQRGIGEKLFFGSGTQLSVL.

This clone was detected once. The V gene is TRBV4-1, the J gene TRBJ1-6; D gene uncertain. This CDR3 comprises 13 residues. Germline V gene sequence: CDR1 MGHRA, CDR2 YSYEKL. The V end lost 4 bases, the J end lost 11 bases, and 12 bases lay between the germline ends. The CDR3 reads CASSRTEAPPLHF. The CDR3 DNA sequence: TGCGCCAGCAGCCGGACGGAGGCGCCACCCCTCCACTTT.

V usage is TRBV2 and J usage is TRBJ2-1; 10 bases fit TRBD1. This CDR3 has 14 residues. The germline V gene encodes CDR1 SNHLY and CDR2 FYNNEI. Trimming removed 4 bases from V and 7 bases from J; junction bases left unmatched: 4. The CDR3 protein is CASSAGQGWNEQFF. The CDR3 region has the DNA TGTGCCAGCAGTGCGGGACAGGGGTGGAATGAGCAGTTCTTC.

This clone is a singleton in its sample. The CDR3 reads CSVLRQGTSNTGELFF. CDR3 nucleotide sequence: TGCAGCGTCCTCCGACAGGGGACGTCCAACACCGGGGAGCTGTTTTTT. The chain recombines TRBV29-1 with TRBJ2-2; the match to TRBD1 covers 8 bases. The CDR3 extends over 16 amino acids. The J segment lost 2 bases and the V segment lost 6 bases, leaving 11 bases of the junction unmatched. In germline, CDR1 is SQVTM, CDR2 ANQGSEA.

V usage is TRBV30 and J usage is TRBJ1-2; D is possibly TRBD1 (5 bases). CDR3 length: 14 residues. V was pared by 1 base and J by 4 bases, with 13 bases between. Germline loops: CDR1 GTSNPN, CDR2 SVGIG (reference sequence). The CDR3 sequence is CAWSDIQGLYGYTF. CDR3 in DNA: TGTGCCTGGAGTGACATCCAGGGCCTCTATGGCTACACCTTC.